The present T cell receptor (beta chain) was sequenced within a study of blood T cells in healthy people across ages. Then a second PCR, running roughly 6 to 11 cycles, was carried out with a sample-barcoded 5' primer and a J-beta primer mix. TCRdb itself ran the 5' RACE reads through MiXCR, one entry per CDR3 protein. Altogether approximately 940,000 distinct CDR3 sequences are present, around 48% being singletons, with the ten largest covering 13%. Researchers report isolating at least 6.5 million PBMCs per sample. Trimming cost V 2 bases and J 6 bases; bases outside gene matches: 4. The CDR3 sequence is 14 residues long. The germline V gene has CDR1 MNHNS and CDR2 SASEGT.

The V call is TRBV6-1, the J call TRBJ1-5, with TRBD1 identical over 7 bases. This receptor was obtained from a man aged 25-40 years in good health. The sample was blood. The CDR3 bases are TGTGCCAGCAGTGAACAGGGGGAAGCTCAGCCCCAGCATTTT. Amino acid sequence: CASSEQGEAQPQHF.